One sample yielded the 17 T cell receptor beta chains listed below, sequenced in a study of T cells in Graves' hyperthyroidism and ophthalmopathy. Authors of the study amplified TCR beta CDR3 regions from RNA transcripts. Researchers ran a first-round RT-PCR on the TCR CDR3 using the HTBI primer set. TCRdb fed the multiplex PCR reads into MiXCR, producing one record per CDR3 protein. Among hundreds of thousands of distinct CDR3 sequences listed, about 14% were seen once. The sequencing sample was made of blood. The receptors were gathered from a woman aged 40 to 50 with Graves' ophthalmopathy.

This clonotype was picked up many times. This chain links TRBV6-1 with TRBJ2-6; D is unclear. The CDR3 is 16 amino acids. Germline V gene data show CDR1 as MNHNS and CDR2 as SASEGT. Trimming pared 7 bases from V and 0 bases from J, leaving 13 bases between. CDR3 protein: CASMREASSGANVLTF. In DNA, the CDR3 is TGTGCCAGCATGAGAGAGGCTAGCTCTGGGGCCAACGTCCTGACTTTC.

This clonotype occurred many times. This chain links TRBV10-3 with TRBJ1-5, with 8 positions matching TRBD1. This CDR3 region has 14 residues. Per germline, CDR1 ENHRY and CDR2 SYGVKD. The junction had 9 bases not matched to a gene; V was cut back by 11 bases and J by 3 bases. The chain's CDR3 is CAVGQGDLNQPQHF. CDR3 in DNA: TGTGCCGTCGGACAGGGCGACCTCAATCAGCCCCAGCATTTT.

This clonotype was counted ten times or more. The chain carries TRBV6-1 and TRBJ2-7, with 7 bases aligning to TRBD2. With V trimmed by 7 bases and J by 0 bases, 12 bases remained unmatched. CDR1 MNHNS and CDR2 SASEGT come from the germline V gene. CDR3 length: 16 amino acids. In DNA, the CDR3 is TGTGCCAGCACCGCCTACCTCGGGACTACCTCCTACGAGCAGTACTTC. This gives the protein CASTAYLGTTSYEQYF.

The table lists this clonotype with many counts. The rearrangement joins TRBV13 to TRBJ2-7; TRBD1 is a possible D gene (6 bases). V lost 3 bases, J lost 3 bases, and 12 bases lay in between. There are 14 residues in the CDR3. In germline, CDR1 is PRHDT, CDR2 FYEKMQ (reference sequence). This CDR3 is CASSLDRRNYEQYF. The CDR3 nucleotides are TGTGCCAGCAGCTTGGACAGACGTAACTACGAGCAGTACTTC.

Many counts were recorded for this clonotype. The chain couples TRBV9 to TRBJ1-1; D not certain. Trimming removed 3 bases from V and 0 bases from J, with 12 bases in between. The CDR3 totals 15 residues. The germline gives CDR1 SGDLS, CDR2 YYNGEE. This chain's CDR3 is CASSAHGTVNTEAFF. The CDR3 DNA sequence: TGTGCCAGCAGCGCCCACGGTACAGTGAACACTGAAGCTTTCTTT.

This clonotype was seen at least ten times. The CDR3 DNA reads TGCAGTGCTGTAGCCAGGGCCTACGAGCAGTACTTC. Protein sequence: CSAVARAYEQYF. The chain couples TRBV20-1 to TRBJ2-7; tentative D call: TRBD1 (5 bases). With 5 bases removed from V and 2 bases from J, the gap between germline ends came to 10 bases. The CDR3 covers 12 residues. CDR1 and CDR2 from the germline V gene are DFQATT and SNEGSKA (reference sequence).

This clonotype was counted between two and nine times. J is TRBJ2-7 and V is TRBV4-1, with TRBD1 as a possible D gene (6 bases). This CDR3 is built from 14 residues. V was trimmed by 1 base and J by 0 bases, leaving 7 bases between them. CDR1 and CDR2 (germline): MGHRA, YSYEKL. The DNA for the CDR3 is TGCGCCAGCAGCCAAGGCAGGGGCTCCTACGAGCAGTACTTC. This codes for CASSQGRGSYEQYF.

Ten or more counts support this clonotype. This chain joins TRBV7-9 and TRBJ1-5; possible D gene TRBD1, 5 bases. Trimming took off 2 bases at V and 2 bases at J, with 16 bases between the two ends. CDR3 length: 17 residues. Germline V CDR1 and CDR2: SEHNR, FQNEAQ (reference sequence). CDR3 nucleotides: TGTGCCAGCAGCTTAAGCCTCGGGGGTTCGGGCAATCAGCCCCAGCATTTT. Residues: CASSLSLGGSGNQPQHF.

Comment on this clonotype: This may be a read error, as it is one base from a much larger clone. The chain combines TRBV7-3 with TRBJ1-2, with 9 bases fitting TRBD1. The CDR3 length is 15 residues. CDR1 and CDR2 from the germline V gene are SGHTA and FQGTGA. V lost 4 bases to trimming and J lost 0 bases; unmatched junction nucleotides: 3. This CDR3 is CASSSGTGPNYGYTF. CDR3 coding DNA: TGTGCCAGCAGCTCCGGGACAGGGCCTAACTATGGCTACACCTTC. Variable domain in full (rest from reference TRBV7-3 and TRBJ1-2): GAGVSQTPSNKVTEKGKYVELRCDPISGHTALYWYRQSLGQGPEFLIYFQGTGAADDSGLPNDRFFAVRPEGSVSTLKIQRTERGDSAVYLCASSSGTGPNYGYTFGSGTRLTVV.

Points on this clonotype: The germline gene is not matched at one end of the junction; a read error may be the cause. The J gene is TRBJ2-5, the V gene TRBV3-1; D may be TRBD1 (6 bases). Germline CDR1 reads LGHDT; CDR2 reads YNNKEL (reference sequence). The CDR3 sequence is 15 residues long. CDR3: CAGSKASDSYETQYF. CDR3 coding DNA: TGTGCCGGCAGCAAGGCATCGGACAGTTATGAGACCCAGTACTTC.

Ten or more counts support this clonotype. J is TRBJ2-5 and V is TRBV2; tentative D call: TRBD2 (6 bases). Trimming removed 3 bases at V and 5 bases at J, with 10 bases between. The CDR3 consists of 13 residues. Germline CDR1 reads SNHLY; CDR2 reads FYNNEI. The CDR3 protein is CASSEAEGETQYF. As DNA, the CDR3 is TGTGCCAGCAGTGAGGCGGAGGGGGAGACCCAGTACTTC. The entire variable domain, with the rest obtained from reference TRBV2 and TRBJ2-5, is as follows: EPEVTQTPSHQVTQMGQEVILRCVPISNHLYFYWYRQILGQKVEFLVSFYNNEISEKSEIFDDQFSVERPDGSNFTLKIRSTKLEDSAMYFCASSEAEGETQYFGPGTRLLVL.

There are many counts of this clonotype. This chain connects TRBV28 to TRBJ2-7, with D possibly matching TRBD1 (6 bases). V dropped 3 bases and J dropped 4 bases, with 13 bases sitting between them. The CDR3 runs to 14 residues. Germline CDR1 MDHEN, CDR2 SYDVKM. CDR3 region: CASSFAQGGYEQYF. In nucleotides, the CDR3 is TGTGCCAGCAGTTTCGCACAGGGTGGTTACGAGCAGTACTTC.

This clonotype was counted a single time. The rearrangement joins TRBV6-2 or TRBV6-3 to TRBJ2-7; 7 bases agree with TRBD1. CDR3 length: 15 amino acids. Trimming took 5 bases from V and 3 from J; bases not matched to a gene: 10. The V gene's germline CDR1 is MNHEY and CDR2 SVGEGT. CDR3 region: CASSTALGQNYEQYF. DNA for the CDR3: TGTGCCAGCAGTACGGCGTTGGGACAGAACTACGAGCAGTACTTC.

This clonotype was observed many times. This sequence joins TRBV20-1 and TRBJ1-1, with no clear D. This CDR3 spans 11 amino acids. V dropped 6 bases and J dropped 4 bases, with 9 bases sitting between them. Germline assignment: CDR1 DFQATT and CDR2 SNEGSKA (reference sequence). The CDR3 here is CSARRITEAFF. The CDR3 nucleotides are TGCAGTGCGAGACGGATCACTGAAGCTTTCTTT.

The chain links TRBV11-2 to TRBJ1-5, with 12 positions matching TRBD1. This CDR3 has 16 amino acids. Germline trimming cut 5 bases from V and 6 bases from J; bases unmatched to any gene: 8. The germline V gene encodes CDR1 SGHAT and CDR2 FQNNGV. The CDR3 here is CASSDGDRGRSQPQHF. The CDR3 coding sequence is TGTGCCAGCAGCGATGGGGACAGGGGGCGTTCTCAGCCCCAGCATTTT.

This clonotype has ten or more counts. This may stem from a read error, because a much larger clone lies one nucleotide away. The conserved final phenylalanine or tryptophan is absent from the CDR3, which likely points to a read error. DNA for the CDR3: TGTGCCAGTAGTATGGGGATGATGAACACTGAAGCTTTCCTT. It specifies CASSMGMMNTEAFL. V usage is TRBV19 and J usage is TRBJ1-1; no reliable D call. V lost 3 bases, J lost 0 bases, and 8 bases lay in between. Germline CDR1 is LNHDA and CDR2 is SQIVND (reference sequence). There are 14 residues in the CDR3.

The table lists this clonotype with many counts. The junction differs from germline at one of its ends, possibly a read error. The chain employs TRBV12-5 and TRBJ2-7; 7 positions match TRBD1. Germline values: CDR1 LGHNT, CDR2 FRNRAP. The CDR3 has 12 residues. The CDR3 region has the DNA TGTGCTAGTGGTTTGTCAACAGGGGTAAAAATCTTC. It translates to CASGLSTGVKIF.